Below are 17 T cell receptor beta chains sequenced from a single sample in a study of blood T cell repertoires in COVID-19. Only in-frame clones appear in the TCRdb table, and some are missing; sequencing was by immunoSEQ multiplex PCR. The table lists approximately 13,000 clones, 85% to 90% of them singletons. What was sequenced was peripheral blood. These receptor sequences come from a man in his fifties with active COVID-19.

This rearrangement joins TRBV24-1 to TRBJ2-5; 7 positions agree with TRBD1. The CDR3 has 15 residues. CDR1 is KGHDR, CDR2 SFDVKD, per germline. V shed 5 bases and J 5 bases; nucleotides not matched to a gene: 10. The DNA of the CDR3 is TGTGCCACCAGTGCCCAAACAGGGGCTAGCGAGACCCAGTACTTC. Amino acid sequence: CATSAQTGASETQYF.

This chain uses TRBV5-6 with TRBJ2-7, with D possibly matching TRBD1 (5 bases). The CDR3 totals 13 residues. Germline loops: CDR1 SGHDT, CDR2 YYEEEE. Trimming stripped 1 base from V and 4 bases from J, with 9 bases between. CDR3 residues: CASSLLRVYEQYF. In DNA form, the CDR3 reads TGTGCCAGCAGCTTGCTCAGGGTATACGAGCAGTACTTC.

This chain connects TRBV7-9 to TRBJ1-1; D unresolved. Trimming took off 4 bases at V and 5 bases at J, with 23 bases between the two ends. Per germline, CDR1 SEHNR and CDR2 FQNEAQ (reference sequence). The CDR3 is 17 amino acids. Here the CDR3 reads CASSSGATDYAGTEAFF. Written as DNA, the CDR3 is TGTGCCAGCAGCTCAGGCGCAACAGATTACGCTGGGACTGAAGCTTTCTTT.

This clone was seen a few times. The chain employs TRBV5-4 and TRBJ1-2, with 9 bases identical to TRBD1. CDR3 length equals 13 residues. Trimming took 3 bases from V and 6 from J; bases not matched to a gene: 3. Germline assignment: CDR1 SGHNT and CDR2 YYREEE (reference sequence). The CDR3 DNA reads as TGTGCCAGCAGCTGGGACAGGGAAAATGGCTACACCTTC. Translated: CASSWDRENGYTF.

This clone was recorded a few times. V gene TRBV7-9 combines with J gene TRBJ2-2; TRBD1 matches at 7 bases. Germline V gene data show CDR1 as SEHNR and CDR2 as FQNEAQ (reference sequence). The CDR3 covers 16 residues. J lost 0 bases, V lost 4 bases, and 5 bases had no gene match. CDR3 in amino acids: CASSSQGRANTGELFF. The CDR3 nucleotides are TGTGCCAGCAGCTCACAGGGGCGGGCGAACACCGGGGAGCTGTTTTTT.

In DNA, the CDR3 is TGTGCCAGCAGTTCGGACAGGGGCAACAACTACGAGCAGTACTTC. This translates into CASSSDRGNNYEQYF. The chain couples TRBV2 to TRBJ2-7; TRBD1 agrees at 9 bases. Trimming cost V 5 bases and J 3 bases; bases outside gene matches: 8. This CDR3 is built from 15 residues. Germline assignment: CDR1 SNHLY and CDR2 FYNNEI.

V usage is TRBV11-2 and J usage is TRBJ2-7; 11 nucleotides agree with TRBD2. V trimming: 0 bases; J trimming: 6 bases; junction bases outside the gene matches: 4. CDR1 is SGHAT and CDR2 is FQNNGV in the germline V gene. CDR3 size: 15 residues. CDR3 loop: CASSLEGSGRGEQYF. The CDR3 nucleotides read TGTGCCAGCAGCTTAGAGGGTAGCGGGAGGGGCGAGCAGTACTTC. Complete variable domain (other parts from reference TRBV11-2 and TRBJ2-7): EAGVAQSPRYKIIEKRQSVAFWCNPISGHATLYWYQQILGQGPKLLIQFQNNGVVDDSQLPKDRFSAERLKGVDSTLKIQPAKLEDSAVYLCASSLEGSGRGEQYFGPGTRLTVT.

The CDR3, as DNA: TGTGCCAGCAGCTTCAGACAGGGGAGCACAGATACGCAGTATTTT. Translated: CASSFRQGSTDTQYF. The chain couples TRBV5-4 to TRBJ2-3; TRBD1 matches at 8 bases. This CDR3 is built from 15 residues. V shed 2 bases and J 0 bases; nucleotides not matched to a gene: 2. CDR1 SGHNT and CDR2 YYREEE come from the germline V gene (reference sequence).

The chain uses TRBV6-1 and TRBJ1-6; 8 bases map to TRBD1. This CDR3 spans 17 amino acids. Germline trimming cut 4 bases from V and 1 base from J; bases unmatched to any gene: 6. Germline assignment: CDR1 MNHNS and CDR2 SASEGT. The CDR3 DNA is TGTGCCAGCAGTGGAGGACAGGGACAATCCTATAATTCACCCCTCCACTTT. Translated, it gives CASSGGQGQSYNSPLHF.

There are a few counts of this clone. V gene TRBV3-1 (or the pseudogene TRBV3-2) combines with J gene TRBJ1-2; 8 bases map to TRBD1. The CDR3 totals 14 residues. V shed 1 base and J 4 bases; nucleotides not matched to a gene: 2. Germline CDR1 LGHDT, CDR2 YNNKEL (reference sequence). CDR3: CASSQGQGSYGYTF. The DNA of the CDR3 is TGTGCCAGCAGCCAAGGACAGGGGAGCTATGGCTACACCTTC.

V gene TRBV5-1 combines with J gene TRBJ2-2; maybe TRBD2 (6 bases). Germline-derived CDR1 and CDR2 are SGHRS and YFSETQ. The CDR3 is made up of 14 amino acids. V was clipped by 4 bases and J by 2 bases, with 9 bases between them. The CDR3 reads CASSPGLNTGELFF. Written as DNA, the CDR3 is TGCGCCAGCAGCCCGGGACTTAACACCGGGGAGCTGTTTTTT.

Only one count was recorded for this clone. The chain has TRBV20-1 and TRBJ2-7, with D maybe TRBD2 (5 bases). The V end lost 6 bases, the J end lost 4 bases, and 10 bases lay between the germline ends. Looked up from germline, CDR1 is DFQATT and CDR2 is SNEGSKA (reference sequence). The length of the CDR3 is 11 residues. The DNA for the CDR3 is TGCAGTGCCGGGGATAGTTACGAGCAGTACTTC. Translation: CSAGDSYEQYF.

This chain connects TRBV6-2 or TRBV6-3 to TRBJ2-2; 8 nucleotides line up with TRBD2. The CDR3 totals 14 residues. The trim removed 2 bases at V and 6 bases at J, leaving 2 bases unmatched. Germline assignment: CDR1 MNHEY and CDR2 SVGEGT. The CDR3 spells CASSYGTSSGELFF. The CDR3 nucleotides are TGTGCCAGCAGTTACGGGACTAGTTCCGGGGAGCTGTTTTTT.

The genes are TRBV30 and TRBJ1-1, with 9 bases identical to TRBD1. V was pared by 3 bases and J by 1 base, with 3 bases of the junction left unmatched. There are 14 residues in the CDR3. Germline values: CDR1 GTSNPN, CDR2 SVGIG (reference sequence). The chain's CDR3 is CAWRTGGGNTEAFF. Here the CDR3 DNA reads TGTGCCTGGAGGACAGGGGGAGGGAACACTGAAGCTTTCTTT.

The gene calls are TRBV5-5 and TRBJ1-1; possibly TRBD1 for D (6 bases). The V end was cut by 2 bases, the J end by 2 bases, with 22 bases between. This CDR3 comprises 18 residues. Germline V gene sequence: CDR1 SGHKS, CDR2 YYEKEE (reference sequence). The CDR3 loop reads CASSLYFGQTRGNTEAFF. Here the CDR3 DNA reads TGTGCCAGCAGCTTATATTTTGGGCAAACCAGGGGAAACACTGAAGCTTTCTTT. The variable domain in full, completed from reference TRBV5-5 and TRBJ1-1, reads DAGVTQSPTHLIKTRGQQVTLRCSPISGHKSVSWYQQVLGQGPQFIFQYYEKEERGRGNFPDRFSARQFPNYSSELNVNALLLGDSALYLCASSLYFGQTRGNTEAFFGQGTRLTVV.

The V and J genes are TRBV7-9 and TRBJ2-1; TRBD2 agrees at 14 bases. The germline V gene encodes CDR1 SEHNR and CDR2 FQNEAQ (reference sequence). V shed 3 bases, J shed 6 bases, and the junction held 7 bases outside the gene matches. The CDR3 contains 17 residues. CDR3 amino acids: CASSFSRGLAGVNEQFF. The CDR3 coding sequence is TGTGCCAGCAGCTTTTCGCGGGGACTAGCGGGAGTCAATGAGCAGTTCTTC.

The chain has TRBV6-1 and TRBJ1-2; TRBD1 aligns across 7 bases. CDR1 is MNHNS, CDR2 SASEGT, per germline. CDR3 length: 15 amino acids. The J segment lost 6 bases and the V segment lost 3 bases, leaving 10 bases of the junction unmatched. CDR3 in DNA: TGTGCCAGCAGTGACGTCCCGGGACAGATCAATGGCTACACCTTC. This encodes CASSDVPGQINGYTF.